Presented here are 25 T cell receptor beta chains from one specimen sequenced in a study of shared clonotypes between healthy human individuals. Some clones are missing from TCRdb's copy, which holds only in-frame ones; the method was immunoSEQ multiplex PCR. The sample lists some 1,600,000 clones; 95% to 99% were seen once. The sample consisted of naive CD4+ T cells sorted from blood. The sample's subset: CD45RA+ positively selected. These receptors were obtained from a man in his thirties or forties in good health.

The CDR3 here is CASSLHIQETQYF. CDR3 DNA: TGCGCCAGCAGCTTACACATCCAAGAGACCCAGTACTTC. V gene TRBV5-1 combines with J gene TRBJ2-5, with D hard to call. V was pared by 2 bases and J by 1 base, with 6 bases between. The V gene's germline CDR1 is SGHRS and CDR2 YFSETQ. The length of the CDR3 is 13 residues.

The CDR3 coding sequence is TGTGCCAGCAGCTTATTCGGATCAGATACGCAGTATTTT. This encodes CASSLFGSDTQYF. The genes are TRBV7-2 and TRBJ2-3; D is undetermined. CDR1 is SGHTA and CDR2 is FQGNSA in the germline V gene. V was trimmed by 2 bases and J by 4 bases, leaving 7 bases between them. CDR3 length: 13 residues.

The CDR3 sequence is CASNPTGTYEQYF. The CDR3 DNA reads as TGCGCCAGCAACCCGACCGGGACCTACGAGCAGTACTTC. The chain is built from TRBV10-1 and TRBJ2-7; possible D gene TRBD2, 5 bases. There are 13 residues in the CDR3. Between the trimmed V and J ends, which lost 7 bases and 2 bases, there was a span of 12 bases. The germline CDR1 and CDR2 sequences are WNHNN and SYGVQD (reference sequence).

V is TRBV2 and J is TRBJ2-7; D gene uncertain. This CDR3 has 12 amino acids. From germline, CDR1 is SNHLY and CDR2 FYNNEI. V was shortened by 7 bases and J by 3 bases, with 10 bases between the two germline ends. This CDR3 reads CASTPVNYEQYF. The DNA for the CDR3 is TGTGCCAGCACCCCGGTGAACTACGAGCAGTACTTC.

This clone was observed once. V gene TRBV19 combines with J gene TRBJ1-4, with a weak D call TRBD1 (5 bases). V was pared by 6 bases and J by 8 bases, with 16 bases between. The CDR3 sequence is 14 residues long. Germline values: CDR1 LNHDA, CDR2 SQIVND (reference sequence). The CDR3 spells CASRPQRTSEKLFF. The CDR3 DNA follows: TGTGCCAGTAGACCTCAGAGGACATCGGAAAAACTGTTTTTT.

The CDR3: CASSPTGGVSYEQYF. DNA for the CDR3: TGTGCCAGCAGCCCCACAGGGGGGGTTTCCTACGAGCAGTACTTC. The chain combines TRBV7-9 with TRBJ2-7, with D tentatively TRBD1 (8 bases). Trimming left V 5 bases short and J 1 base short, with 15 bases between. The CDR3 is 15 amino acids. Germline assignment: CDR1 SEHNR and CDR2 FQNEAQ (reference sequence).

The gene calls are TRBV11-3 and TRBJ1-2; unclear D gene. V lost 10 bases to trimming and J lost 6 bases, with 21 bases between them. CDR3 length: 14 residues. CDR1 is SGHNT and CDR2 is YENEEA in the germline V gene. The CDR3 bases are TGTGCCATCGTTAAAGGGTGGGCGGCCGATGGCTACACCTTC. It codes for CAIVKGWAADGYTF.

The chain employs TRBV29-1 and TRBJ2-7, with 8 positions matching TRBD2. The CDR3 runs 12 residues. Germline values: CDR1 SQVTM, CDR2 ANQGSEA. The J segment lost 4 bases and the V segment lost 5 bases, leaving 4 bases of the junction unmatched. The CDR3 nucleotides read TGCAGCGTTCGGCGGGGGGAGTACGAGCAGTACTTC. Its protein product is CSVRRGEYEQYF.

CDR3 region: CASRATRDEQYF. CDR3 in DNA: TGTGCCAGCAGGGCAACCAGGGACGAGCAGTACTTC. The V and J genes are TRBV6-6 and TRBJ2-7; D may be TRBD1 (5 bases). Germline-derived CDR1 and CDR2 are MNHNY and SVGAGI (reference sequence). This CDR3 region has 12 residues. Between the trimmed V and J ends, which lost 6 bases and 5 bases, there was a span of 11 bases.

The chain couples TRBV10-3 to TRBJ2-7, with TRBD1 identical over 8 bases. Germline values: CDR1 ENHRY, CDR2 SYGVKD. The CDR3 is 15 amino acids. Trimming at V came to 11 bases and at J to 5 bases, leaving 17 bases not matched to a gene. This CDR3 reads CASRPAKDRVDEQYF. Written as DNA, the CDR3 is TGTGCCTCCCGCCCCGCTAAGGACAGGGTGGACGAGCAGTACTTC.

J is TRBJ2-2 and V is TRBV5-6; 11 nucleotides match TRBD1. The V gene's germline CDR1 is SGHDT and CDR2 YYEEEE. The junction had 4 bases not matched to a gene; V was cut back by 4 bases and J by 5 bases. The CDR3 covers 15 residues. CDR3 coding DNA: TGTGCCAGCAGCGCGGACAGGGGGCCTACCGGGGAGCTGTTTTTT. Translation gives CASSADRGPTGELFF.

About this clone: In the same sample, other DNA sequences code for this CDR3. The V call is TRBV28, the J call TRBJ2-3; D is possibly TRBD1 (6 bases). In germline, CDR1 is MDHEN, CDR2 SYDVKM. V was trimmed by 5 bases and J by 0 bases, leaving 12 bases between them. This CDR3 has 15 amino acids. The CDR3: CASSLLGASTDTQYF. CDR3 DNA: TGTGCCAGCAGTCTCCTGGGGGCGAGCACAGATACGCAGTATTTT.

This sequence joins TRBV6-5 and TRBJ2-1, with D possibly matching TRBD2 (6 bases). Germline CDR1 and CDR2: MNHEY and SVGAGI. Trimming took 2 bases from V and 3 from J, leaving 11 bases between them. The CDR3 has 15 amino acids. CDR3 coding DNA: TGTGCCAGCAGTTACGGGGGACTTTTCTACAATGAGCAGTTCTTC. It yields the protein CASSYGGLFYNEQFF.

The chain uses TRBV19 and TRBJ2-2; D is unresolved. V lost 8 bases and J 0 bases, leaving 7 bases between the germline ends. The CDR3 spans 13 residues. The germline CDR1 and CDR2 sequences are LNHDA and SQIVND (reference sequence). CDR3 loop: CASGHPNTGELFF. The CDR3 coding sequence is TGTGCCAGTGGCCACCCGAACACCGGGGAGCTGTTTTTT.

The rearrangement links TRBV28 to TRBJ2-2; D remains ambiguous. Germline V gene lookup returns CDR1 MDHEN and CDR2 SYDVKM. V lost 6 bases and J lost 4, with 9 bases in between. The CDR3 spans 13 residues. CDR3 sequence (DNA): TGTGCCAGCAGCCCACATAGCACCGGGGAGCTGTTTTTT. This codes for CASSPHSTGELFF.

V and J are TRBV10-2 and TRBJ1-1, with TRBD1 as a possible D gene (6 bases). V was shortened by 8 bases and J by 2 bases, with 18 bases between the two germline ends. CDR3 length equals 15 residues. Per the germline V gene, CDR1 is WSHSY and CDR2 is SAAADI. This chain's CDR3 is CASCPPGHQNTEAFF. The CDR3 DNA follows: TGCGCCAGCTGTCCACCGGGACACCAAAACACTGAAGCTTTCTTT.

The chain recombines TRBV10-3 with TRBJ2-5; TRBD1 matches 7 bases. This CDR3 spans 14 amino acids. The germline V gene encodes CDR1 ENHRY and CDR2 SYGVKD. V shed 6 bases and J 5 bases; nucleotides not matched to a gene: 9. The CDR3 protein is CAIRPETGFETQYF. DNA for the CDR3: TGTGCCATCAGACCAGAGACAGGGTTTGAGACCCAGTACTTC.

This chain connects TRBV5-1 to TRBJ2-3, with 9 nucleotides matching TRBD1. Germline loops: CDR1 SGHRS, CDR2 YFSETQ. The length of the CDR3 is 15 residues. The V and J ends lost 0 bases and 6 bases, in that order; junction bases with no gene match: 5. The CDR3 here is CASSLAGDRVDTQYF. The CDR3 DNA follows: TGCGCCAGCAGCTTGGCGGGGGACAGGGTTGATACGCAGTATTTT.

This chain uses TRBV5-5 with TRBJ1-2, with D unresolved. Per the germline V gene, CDR1 is SGHKS and CDR2 is YYEKEE (reference sequence). The CDR3 contains 13 residues. Trimming stripped 4 bases from V and 0 bases from J, with 7 bases between. CDR3 protein: CASSSMANYGYTF. CDR3 bases: TGTGCCAGCAGCAGTATGGCTAACTATGGCTACACCTTC.

The chain combines TRBV25-1 with TRBJ2-5; TRBD2 is a possible D gene (6 bases). V was clipped by 1 base and J by 3 bases, with 9 bases between them. This CDR3 contains 14 residues. Germline V gives CDR1 MGHDK, CDR2 SYGVNS. The CDR3 loop reads CASSESGGKETQYF. The CDR3 coding sequence is TGTGCCAGCAGTGAATCAGGCGGGAAAGAGACCCAGTACTTC.

This chain links TRBV2 with TRBJ2-1, with 8 bases lining up with TRBD2. Per germline, CDR1 SNHLY and CDR2 FYNNEI. After removal of 6 bases from V and 4 bases from J, the junction contained 8 bases not matched to a gene. The CDR3 covers 15 residues. CDR3 residues: CASRASGSWYNEQFF. The DNA for the CDR3 is TGTGCCAGCAGGGCAAGCGGGAGTTGGTACAATGAGCAGTTCTTC.

The chain employs TRBV10-3 and TRBJ2-7; 8 nucleotides agree with TRBD2. Germline lookup yields CDR1 ENHRY and CDR2 SYGVKD. The CDR3 runs to 17 residues. V was clipped by 0 bases and J by 6 bases; unmatched bases: 13. DNA of the CDR3: TGTGCCATCAGTGAGTCGATGGGACGTCGGGAGGGCCCCGAGCAGTACTTC. Its translation: CAISESMGRREGPEQYF.

About this clone itself: Additional DNA sequences in this sample encode the identical CDR3. This chain connects TRBV5-1 to TRBJ2-1; no clear D gene. V was pared by 0 bases and J by 8 bases, with 6 bases between. The CDR3 covers 12 residues. CDR1 is SGHRS, CDR2 YFSETQ, per germline. In DNA, the CDR3 is TGCGCCAGCAGCTTGGAGGGCTATGAGCAGTTCTTC. Its protein product is CASSLEGYEQFF.

The gene calls are TRBV19 and TRBJ1-4; perhaps TRBD1 as D (6 bases). In germline, CDR1 is LNHDA, CDR2 SQIVND (reference sequence). The CDR3 is made up of 14 amino acids. Deletions cut 5 bases from V and 5 bases from J, with 12 bases between. The chain's CDR3 is CASSPTGKNEKLFF. The CDR3 DNA follows: TGTGCCAGTAGTCCCACAGGGAAGAATGAAAAACTGTTTTTT.

With regard to this clone: Other DNA sequences in the sample encode the same CDR3. Here the CDR3 DNA reads TGTGCCAGCAGGGATCGGGGCTACAATGAGCAGTTCTTC. Amino acid sequence: CASRDRGYNEQFF. The chain is built from TRBV2 and TRBJ2-1; possible D gene TRBD2, 5 bases. The V gene's germline CDR1 is SNHLY and CDR2 FYNNEI. The CDR3 loop spans 13 amino acids. Trimming took 6 bases from V and 3 from J, leaving 9 bases between them.